The clone carrying this TCR beta chain has more than one count but fewer than ten. The ends were cut back, 3 bases at V and 6 bases at J, with 18 bases in the middle. CDR1 SGHVS and CDR2 FQNEAQ come from the germline V gene. The CDR3 extends over 16 amino acids. The data originate from a study of human T cells and chemical hapten exposure. A single record per CDR3 protein comes from TCRdb applying MiXCR to the RACE reads. In the table there are under 450,000 distinct CDR3 sequences, around 5% of which are singletons. Time point here: patch test 1, 2 weeks after DPC sensitization. Described treatment: therapeutic diphenylcyclopropenone sensitization with weekly scalp DPC. Non-pregnant alopecia patients aged 18 to 70, suitable for DPC therapy.

Specimen: whole blood, collected in connection with sensitization to the hapten diphenylcyclopropenone (DPC). The TCR sequence derives from a woman in her forties or fifties with alopecia areata. Some clones in this sample may be carry-over from other donors' samples. The genes are TRBV7-8 and TRBJ1-5; D gene ambiguous. CDR3 DNA sequence: TGTGCCAGCAGCTTTTATGGGCGGATTAGTGGTCAGCCCCAGCATTTT. Translation gives CASSFYGRISGQPQHF.